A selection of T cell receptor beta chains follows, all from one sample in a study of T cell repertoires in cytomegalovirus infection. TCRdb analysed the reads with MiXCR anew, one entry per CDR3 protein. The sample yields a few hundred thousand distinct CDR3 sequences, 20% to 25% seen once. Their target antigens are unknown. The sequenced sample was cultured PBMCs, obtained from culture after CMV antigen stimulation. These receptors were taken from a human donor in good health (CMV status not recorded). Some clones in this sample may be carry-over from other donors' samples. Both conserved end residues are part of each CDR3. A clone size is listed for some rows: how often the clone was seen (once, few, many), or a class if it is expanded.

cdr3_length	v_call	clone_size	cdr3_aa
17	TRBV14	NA	CASSLLSIFSSYNEQFF
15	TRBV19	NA	CASSIGAGTAETQYF
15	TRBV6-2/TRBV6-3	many	CASSTQGGRNQPQHF
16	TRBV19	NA	CASSPKRADALYEQYF
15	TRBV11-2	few	CASSLTSGELDTQYF
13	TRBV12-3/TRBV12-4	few	CASTFDPERPQHF
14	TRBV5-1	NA	CASSLGVGNTEAFF
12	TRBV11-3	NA	CASSSVERRQFF
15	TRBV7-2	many	CASSLQLAGVAIQYF
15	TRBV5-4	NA	CASSRVGAGVYEQFF
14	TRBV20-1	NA	CSASLQRSQETQYF
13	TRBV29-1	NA	CSVGGGMNTEAFF
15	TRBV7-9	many	CASSSGLGALDEQFF
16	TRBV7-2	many	CASSSMPGPLLYGYTF
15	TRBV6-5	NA	CASSYSRTVSYEQYF
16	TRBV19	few	CASRQRTGGMNTEAFF
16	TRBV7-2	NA	CASSLARGGHDYGHTF
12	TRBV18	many	CASSPPTNEQFF